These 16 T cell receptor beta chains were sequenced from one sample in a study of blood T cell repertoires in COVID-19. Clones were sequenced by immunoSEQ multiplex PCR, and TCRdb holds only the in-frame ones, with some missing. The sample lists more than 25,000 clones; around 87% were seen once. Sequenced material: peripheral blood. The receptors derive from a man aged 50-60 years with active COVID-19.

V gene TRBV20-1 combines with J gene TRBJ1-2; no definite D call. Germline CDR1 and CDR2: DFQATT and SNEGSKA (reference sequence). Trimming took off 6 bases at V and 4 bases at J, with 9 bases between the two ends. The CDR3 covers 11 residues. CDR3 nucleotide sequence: TGCAGTGCCTGGGCACCCTATGGCTACACCTTC. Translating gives CSAWAPYGYTF.

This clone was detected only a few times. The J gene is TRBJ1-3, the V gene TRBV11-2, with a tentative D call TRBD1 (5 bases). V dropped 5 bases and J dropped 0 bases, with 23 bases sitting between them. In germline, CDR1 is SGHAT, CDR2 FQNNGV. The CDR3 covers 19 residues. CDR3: CASSLLFRTSHRSGNTIYF. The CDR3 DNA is TGTGCCAGCAGCCTATTGTTTCGGACAAGTCATCGCTCTGGAAACACCATATATTTT.

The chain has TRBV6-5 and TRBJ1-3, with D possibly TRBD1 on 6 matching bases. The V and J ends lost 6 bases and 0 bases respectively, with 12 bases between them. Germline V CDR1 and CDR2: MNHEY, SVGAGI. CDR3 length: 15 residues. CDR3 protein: CASRTGGGSGNTIYF. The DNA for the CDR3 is TGTGCCAGCAGGACAGGCGGTGGCTCTGGAAACACCATATATTTT.

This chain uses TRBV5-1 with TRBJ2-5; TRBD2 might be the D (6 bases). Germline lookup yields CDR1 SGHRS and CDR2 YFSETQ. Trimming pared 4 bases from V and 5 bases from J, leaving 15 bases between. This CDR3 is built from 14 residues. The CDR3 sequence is CASSPGRLEETQYF. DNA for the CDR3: TGCGCCAGCAGCCCGGGGAGACTAGAGGAGACCCAGTACTTC.

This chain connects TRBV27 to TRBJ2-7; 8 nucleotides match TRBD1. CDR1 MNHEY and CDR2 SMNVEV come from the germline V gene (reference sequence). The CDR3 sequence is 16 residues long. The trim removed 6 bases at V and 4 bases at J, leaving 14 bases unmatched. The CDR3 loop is CASSSTRQGSWYEQYF. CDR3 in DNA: TGTGCCAGCAGCTCAACTCGACAGGGGTCCTGGTACGAGCAGTACTTC.

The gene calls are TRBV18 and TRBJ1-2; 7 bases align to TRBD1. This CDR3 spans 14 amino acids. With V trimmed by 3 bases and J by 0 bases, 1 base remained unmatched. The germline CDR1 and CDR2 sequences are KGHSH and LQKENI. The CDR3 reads CASSPQGANYGYTF. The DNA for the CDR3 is TGTGCCAGCTCACCGCAGGGGGCTAACTATGGCTACACCTTC. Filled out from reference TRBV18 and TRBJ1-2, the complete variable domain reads NAGVMQNPRHLVRRRGQEARLRCSPMKGHSHVYWYRQLPEEGLKFMVYLQKENIIDESGMPKERFSAEFPKEGPSILRIQQVVRGDSAAYFCASSPQGANYGYTFGSGTRLTVV.

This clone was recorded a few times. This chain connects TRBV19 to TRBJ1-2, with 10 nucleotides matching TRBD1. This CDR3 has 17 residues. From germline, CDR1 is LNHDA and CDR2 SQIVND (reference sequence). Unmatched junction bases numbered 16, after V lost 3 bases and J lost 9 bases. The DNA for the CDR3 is TGTGCCAGTAGTATGGTCGGGACAGGGGCCGCTTATGGCAGCTACACCTTC. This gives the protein CASSMVGTGAAYGSYTF.

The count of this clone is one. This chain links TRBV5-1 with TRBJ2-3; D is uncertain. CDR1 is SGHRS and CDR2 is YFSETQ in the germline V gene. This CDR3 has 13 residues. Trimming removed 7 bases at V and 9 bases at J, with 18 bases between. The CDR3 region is CASGLPYGTTQYF. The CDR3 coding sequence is TGCGCCAGCGGGCTACCCTACGGTACGACGCAGTATTTT.

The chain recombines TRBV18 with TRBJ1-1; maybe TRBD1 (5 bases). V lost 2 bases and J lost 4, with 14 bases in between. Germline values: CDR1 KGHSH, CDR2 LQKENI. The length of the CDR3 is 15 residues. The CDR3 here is CASSPKGRVFTEAFF. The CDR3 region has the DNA TGTGCCAGCTCACCAAAGGGCAGGGTTTTCACTGAAGCTTTCTTT.

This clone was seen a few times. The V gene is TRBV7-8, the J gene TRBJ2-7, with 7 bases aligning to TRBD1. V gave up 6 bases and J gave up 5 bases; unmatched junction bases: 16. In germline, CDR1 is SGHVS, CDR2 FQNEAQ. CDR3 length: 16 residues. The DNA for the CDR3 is TGTGCCAGCAGTCGCACAGGGGAAGGGTGGAAAAACGAGCAGTACTTC. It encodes CASSRTGEGWKNEQYF.

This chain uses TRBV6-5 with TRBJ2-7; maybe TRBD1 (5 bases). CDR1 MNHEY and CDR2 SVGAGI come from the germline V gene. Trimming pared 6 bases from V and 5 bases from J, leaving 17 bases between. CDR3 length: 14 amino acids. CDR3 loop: CASSQGPLRHEQYV. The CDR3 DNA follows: TGTGCCAGCAGCCAGGGCCCCCTAAGGCACGAGCAGTACGTC.

The CDR3 reads CASSHSGGPQETQYF. For the CDR3, the DNA is TGCGCCAGCAGCCATAGCGGGGGTCCCCAAGAGACCCAGTACTTC. The chain carries TRBV5-1 and TRBJ2-5, with TRBD2 matching over 9 bases. V shed 4 bases and J 1 base; nucleotides not matched to a gene: 5. Germline V gene data show CDR1 as SGHRS and CDR2 as YFSETQ. The CDR3 is 15 residues long. The whole variable domain, filled in from reference TRBV5-1 and TRBJ2-5, reads KAGVTQTPRYLIKTRGQQVTLSCSPISGHRSVSWYQQTPGQGLQFLFEYFSETQRNKGNFPGRFSGRQFSNSRSEMNVSTLELGDSALYLCASSHSGGPQETQYFGPGTRLLVL.

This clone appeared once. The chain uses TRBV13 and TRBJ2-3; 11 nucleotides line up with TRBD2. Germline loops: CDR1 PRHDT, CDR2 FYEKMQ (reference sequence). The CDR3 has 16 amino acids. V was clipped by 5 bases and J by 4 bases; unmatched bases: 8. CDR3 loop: CASSHDSGGASDTQYF. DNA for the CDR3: TGTGCCAGCAGCCATGATAGCGGGGGGGCCTCAGATACGCAGTATTTT.

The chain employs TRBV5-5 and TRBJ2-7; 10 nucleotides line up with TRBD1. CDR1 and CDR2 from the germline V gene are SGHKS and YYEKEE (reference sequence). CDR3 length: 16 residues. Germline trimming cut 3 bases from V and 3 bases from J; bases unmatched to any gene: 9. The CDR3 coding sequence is TGTGCCAGCAGCTATACGCCGGGACAGGGGATCTACGAGCAGTACTTC. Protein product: CASSYTPGQGIYEQYF.

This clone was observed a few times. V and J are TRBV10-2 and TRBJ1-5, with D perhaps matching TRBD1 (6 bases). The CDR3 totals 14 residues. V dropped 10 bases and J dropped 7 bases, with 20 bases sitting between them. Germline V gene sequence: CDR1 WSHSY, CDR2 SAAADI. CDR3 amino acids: CATRNREGKQPQHF. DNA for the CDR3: TGCGCCACACGTAACAGGGAAGGAAAACAGCCCCAGCATTTT.

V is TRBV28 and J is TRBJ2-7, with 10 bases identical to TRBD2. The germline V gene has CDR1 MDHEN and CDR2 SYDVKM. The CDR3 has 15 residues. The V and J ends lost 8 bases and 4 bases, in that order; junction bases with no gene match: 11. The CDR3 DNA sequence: TGTGCCAGCGCCTCAGTGGGGACTAGCGTGTACGAGCAGTACTTC. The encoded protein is CASASVGTSVYEQYF.